This TCR beta chain was retrieved from a study of siplizumab effects on memory and regulatory T cells. Overall study results and limits: An assignable naive or memory phenotype was lacking in roughly 75-97% of proliferating CD4+ or CD8+ clones.

V was clipped by 5 bases and J by 4 bases, with 9 bases between them. Germline assignment: CDR1 MNHEY and CDR2 SVGAGI. The CDR3 sequence is 13 residues long. Assays were performed on some 9.2 x 10^4 TCR templates per sample. Sequencing used immunoSEQ multiplex PCR; TCRdb keeps in-frame clones, though not all of them. Here the sample spans some 90,000 clones, 75% to 90% being singletons. This clone was seen just once. Its antigen is undetermined. This TCR was sampled from a human donor in good health. Sequenced sample: CD4+ T cells sorted from blood. The chain employs TRBV6-5 and TRBJ1-3, with a weak D call TRBD1 (5 bases). This chain's CDR3 is CASSRDRGNTIYF. In DNA, the CDR3 is TGTGCCAGCAGTCGGGACCGAGGAAACACCATATATTTT.